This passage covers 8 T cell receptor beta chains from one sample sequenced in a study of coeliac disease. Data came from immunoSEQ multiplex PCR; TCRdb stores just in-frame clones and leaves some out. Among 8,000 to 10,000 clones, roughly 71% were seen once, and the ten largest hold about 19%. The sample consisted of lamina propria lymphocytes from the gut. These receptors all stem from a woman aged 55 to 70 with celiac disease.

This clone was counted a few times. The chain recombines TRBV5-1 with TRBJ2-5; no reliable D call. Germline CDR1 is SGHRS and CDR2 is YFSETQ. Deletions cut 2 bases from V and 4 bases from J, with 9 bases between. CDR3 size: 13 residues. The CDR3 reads CASSLALGETQYF. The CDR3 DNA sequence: TGCGCCAGCAGCTTAGCGCTAGGAGAGACCCAGTACTTC.

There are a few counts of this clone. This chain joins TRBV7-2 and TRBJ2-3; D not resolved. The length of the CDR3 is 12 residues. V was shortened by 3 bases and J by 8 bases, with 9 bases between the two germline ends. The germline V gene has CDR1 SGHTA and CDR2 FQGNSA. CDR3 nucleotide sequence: TGTGCCAGCAGCTTCGGAGATTCTACGCAGTATTTT. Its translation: CASSFGDSTQYF.

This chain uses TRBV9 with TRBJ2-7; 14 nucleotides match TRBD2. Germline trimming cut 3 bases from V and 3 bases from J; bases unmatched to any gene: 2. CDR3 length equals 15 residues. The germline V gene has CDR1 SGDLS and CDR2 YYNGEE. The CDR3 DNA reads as TGTGCCAGCAGCGGCGGGACTAGCGGGAGCTACGAGCAGTACTTC. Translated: CASSGGTSGSYEQYF.

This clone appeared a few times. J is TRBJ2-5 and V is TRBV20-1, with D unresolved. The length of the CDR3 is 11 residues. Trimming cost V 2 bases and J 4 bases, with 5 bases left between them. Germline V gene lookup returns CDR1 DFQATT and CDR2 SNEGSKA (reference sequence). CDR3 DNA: TGCAGTGCTAGACCCCTAGAGACCCAGTACTTC. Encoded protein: CSARPLETQYF.

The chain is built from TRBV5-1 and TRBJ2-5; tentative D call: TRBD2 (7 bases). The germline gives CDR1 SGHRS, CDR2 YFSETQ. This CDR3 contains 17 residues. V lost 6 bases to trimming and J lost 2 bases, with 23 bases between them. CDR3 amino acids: CASKQRGASDLQETQYF. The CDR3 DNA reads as TGCGCCAGCAAACAACGGGGGGCCTCCGACCTTCAAGAGACCCAGTACTTC.

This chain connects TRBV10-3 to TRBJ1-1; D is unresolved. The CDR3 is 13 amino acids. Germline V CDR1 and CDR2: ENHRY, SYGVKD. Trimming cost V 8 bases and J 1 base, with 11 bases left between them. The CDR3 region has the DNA TGTGCCATCGGGCCGTTAAAGAACACTGAAGCTTTCTTT. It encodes CAIGPLKNTEAFF.

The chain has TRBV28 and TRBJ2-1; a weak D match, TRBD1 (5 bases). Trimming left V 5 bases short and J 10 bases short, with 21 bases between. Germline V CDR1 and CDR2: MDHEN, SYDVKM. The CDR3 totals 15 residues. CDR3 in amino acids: CASSPGSGREREQFF. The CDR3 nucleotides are TGTGCCAGCAGTCCCGGTAGTGGCAGGGAAAGGGAGCAGTTCTTC.

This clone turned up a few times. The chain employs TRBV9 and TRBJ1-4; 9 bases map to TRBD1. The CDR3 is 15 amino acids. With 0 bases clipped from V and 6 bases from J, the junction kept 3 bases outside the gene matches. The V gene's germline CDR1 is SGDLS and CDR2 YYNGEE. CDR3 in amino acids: CASSVEGQGDEKLFF. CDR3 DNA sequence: TGTGCCAGCAGCGTAGAGGGACAGGGCGATGAAAAACTGTTTTTT.